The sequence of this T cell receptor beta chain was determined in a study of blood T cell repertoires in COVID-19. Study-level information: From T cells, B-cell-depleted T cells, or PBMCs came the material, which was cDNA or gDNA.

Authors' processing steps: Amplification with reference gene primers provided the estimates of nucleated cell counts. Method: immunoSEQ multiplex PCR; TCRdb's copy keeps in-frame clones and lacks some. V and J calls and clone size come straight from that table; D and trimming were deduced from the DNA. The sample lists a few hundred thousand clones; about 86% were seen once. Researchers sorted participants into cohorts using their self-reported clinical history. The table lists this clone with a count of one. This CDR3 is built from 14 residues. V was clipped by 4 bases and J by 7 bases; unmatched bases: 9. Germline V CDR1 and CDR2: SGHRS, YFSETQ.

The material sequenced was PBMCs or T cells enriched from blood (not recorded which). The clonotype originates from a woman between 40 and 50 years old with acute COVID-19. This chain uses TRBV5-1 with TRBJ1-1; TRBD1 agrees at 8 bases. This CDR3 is CASSIAGGKFEAFF. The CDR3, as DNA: TGCGCCAGCAGCATCGCAGGGGGCAAGTTTGAAGCTTTCTTT.